This TCR beta chain was sequenced for a study of blood T cell repertoires in COVID-19. Across the whole study: Sites in the United States, Italy and Spain provided acute and convalescent COVID-19 samples.

Clones were read by immunoSEQ multiplex PCR, and TCRdb kept only the in-frame ones, dropping some. Of about 110,000 clones in the sample, 80% to 85% are singletons; the top ten hold over 15%. This CDR3 region has 13 residues. Trimming left V 2 bases short and J 6 bases short, with 11 bases between. This chain uses TRBV12-3 or TRBV12-4 with TRBJ2-7, with D perhaps matching TRBD2 (5 bases). Sequencing was performed on peripheral blood. The source is a woman aged 80 or over with acute or convalescent COVID-19. CDR3 DNA: TGTGCCAGCAGTTTATCCAGGAGCGGCGAGCAGTACTTC. Translation: CASSLSRSGEQYF.